What follows are 16 T cell receptor beta chains derived from one specimen sequenced in a study of response to subunit inactivated influenza vaccine. TCRdb called the RT-PCR reads again in MiXCR, with one record for every CDR3 protein. The data show 650,000 or so distinct CDR3 sequences, approximately 15% seen once. The material was PBMCs from blood, obtained approximately 15 days before vaccination. The receptor set was obtained from a man aged 45 to 65 who received an inactivated influenza vaccine.

This clonotype was detected only a few times. The CDR3 spells CASSPTDQPQHF. The DNA of the CDR3 is TGTGCCAGCAGCCCGACAGATCAGCCCCAGCATTTT. The chain carries TRBV7-9 and TRBJ1-5, with TRBD1 as a possible D gene (5 bases). V gave up 5 bases and J gave up 5 bases, with 7 bases separating them. The CDR3 consists of 12 residues. Per germline, CDR1 SEHNR and CDR2 FQNEAQ (reference sequence).

CDR3 nucleotides: TGTGCCAGCAGCCAAGATCGAATGCGTTATGAGCAGTTCTTC. This codes for CASSQDRMRYEQFF. The V and J genes are TRBV4-2 and TRBJ2-1; unclear D gene. Germline CDR1 reads LGHNA; CDR2 reads YNFKEQ. Trimming shortened V by 0 bases and J by 8 bases, and 11 bases separated the two germline ends. This CDR3 has 14 residues.

The V gene is TRBV12-3 or TRBV12-4, the J gene TRBJ2-3; 8 bases are a match to TRBD1. V was pared by 6 bases and J by 7 bases, with 18 bases of the junction left unmatched. CDR3 size: 17 residues. For the CDR3, the DNA is TGTGCCAGCAGCTTTACAACCTCTTGGACAGGGATTTATACGCAGTATTTT. Translation gives CASSFTTSWTGIYTQYF.

This chain links TRBV4-2 with TRBJ2-1; 9 bases fit TRBD2. Per the germline V gene, CDR1 is LGHNA and CDR2 is YNFKEQ. The CDR3 sequence is 17 residues long. With 4 bases clipped from V and 2 bases from J, the junction kept 9 bases outside the gene matches. CDR3 region: CASSLGIAGATYNEQFF. The CDR3 region has the DNA TGTGCCAGCAGCCTAGGAATAGCGGGGGCCACCTACAATGAGCAGTTCTTC.

CDR3 residues: CATSRGDYNSPLHF. The CDR3 nucleotides are TGTGCCACCAGCAGAGGGGACTATAATTCACCCCTCCACTTT. V is TRBV15 and J is TRBJ1-6; D gene uncertain. Germline V gene data show CDR1 as LNHNV and CDR2 as YYDKDF (reference sequence). This CDR3 region has 14 residues. The germline V and J ends were trimmed by 1 base and 3 bases, with 4 bases remaining between them.

As to this clonotype: This sequence may be a read error, since a much larger clone differs from it by one base. J is TRBJ2-1 and V is TRBV20-1; a weak D match, TRBD2 (6 bases). The CDR3 has 16 residues. Trimming shortened V by 1 base and J by 0 bases, and 13 bases separated the two germline ends. CDR1 and CDR2 (germline): DFQATT, SNEGSKA (reference sequence). Here the CDR3 DNA reads TGCAGTGCTAGAGGATATCTAGCGATCTCCTACAATGAGCAGTTCTTC. The encoded protein is CSARGYLAISYNEQFF.

This clonotype was detected only a few times. The chain recombines TRBV5-6 with TRBJ2-1, with a tentative D call TRBD1 (6 bases). The germline gives CDR1 SGHDT, CDR2 YYEEEE. Trimming pared 3 bases from V and 5 bases from J, leaving 15 bases between. The CDR3 is 15 residues long. The DNA of the CDR3 is TGTGCCAGCAGCTATTTCGGGACAAAGGACAATGAGCAGTTCTTC. This translates into CASSYFGTKDNEQFF. The variable domain in full, with the rest retrieved from reference TRBV5-6 and TRBJ2-1, is DAGVTQSPTHLIKTRGQQVTLRCSPKSGHDTVSWYQQALGQGPQFIFQYYEEEERQRGNFPDRFSGHQFPNYSSELNVNALLLGDSALYLCASSYFGTKDNEQFFGPGTRLTVL.

The gene calls are TRBV5-6 and TRBJ2-3, with TRBD2 matching 7 bases. Trimming took 0 bases from V and 4 from J; bases not matched to a gene: 11. This CDR3 has 17 amino acids. Germline CDR1 reads SGHDT; CDR2 reads YYEEEE. The CDR3 loop is CASSLGVWRLAADTQYF. In DNA, the CDR3 is TGTGCCAGCAGCTTGGGAGTTTGGAGACTAGCCGCAGATACGCAGTATTTT.

The gene calls are TRBV19 and TRBJ2-7; D gene ambiguous. CDR3 length equals 13 residues. Germline V gives CDR1 LNHDA, CDR2 SQIVND (reference sequence). Deletions cut 3 bases from V and 2 bases from J, with 8 bases between. CDR3 bases: TGTGCCAGTAGTATGGTTGGGGCCTACGAGCAGTACTTC. Residues: CASSMVGAYEQYF.

The CDR3 is CASSQADRGIYEQYF. CDR3 DNA sequence: TGCGCCAGCAGCCAAGCGGACAGGGGTATTTACGAGCAGTACTTC. The V gene is TRBV4-1, the J gene TRBJ2-7; TRBD1 matches 9 bases. Germline CDR1 is MGHRA and CDR2 is YSYEKL. Losses at the gene ends were 1 base for V and 4 bases for J; bases not matched to a gene: 5. This CDR3 has 15 residues.

J is TRBJ2-5 and V is TRBV3-1; the D gene is possibly TRBD1 (6 bases). V was trimmed by 3 bases and J by 4 bases, leaving 9 bases between them. There are 13 residues in the CDR3. CDR1 LGHDT and CDR2 YNNKEL come from the germline V gene (reference sequence). CDR3 residues: CASSQQGRETQYF. CDR3 bases: TGTGCCAGCAGCCAGCAGGGGAGAGAGACCCAGTACTTC.

This chain connects TRBV3-1 to TRBJ2-1; TRBD2 agrees at 7 bases. V shed 0 bases, J shed 2 bases, and the junction held 4 bases outside the gene matches. This CDR3 comprises 16 residues. CDR1 and CDR2 from the germline V gene are LGHDT and YNNKEL (reference sequence). CDR3: CASSQDGRGTYNEQFF. Written as DNA, the CDR3 is TGTGCCAGCAGCCAAGATGGGAGGGGAACCTACAATGAGCAGTTCTTC.

The V call is TRBV3-1, the J call TRBJ2-5, with TRBD2 matching over 9 bases. J gave up 5 bases and V 0 bases, and 13 bases lay outside the gene matches. Germline V gives CDR1 LGHDT, CDR2 YNNKEL (reference sequence). The CDR3 has 18 amino acids. Here the CDR3 reads CASSQDPSSGSTAETQYF. CDR3 in DNA: TGTGCCAGCAGCCAAGATCCAAGTAGCGGGAGTACTGCGGAGACCCAGTACTTC.

This clonotype occurred a few times. The V call is TRBV10-3, the J call TRBJ2-7; 8 positions agree with TRBD2. J lost 3 bases, V lost 0 bases, and 1 base had no gene match. This CDR3 contains 14 residues. The germline V gene has CDR1 ENHRY and CDR2 SYGVKD. For the CDR3, the DNA is TGTGCCATCAGTGAGTCTAGCGGGGTCTACGAGCAGTACTTC. This encodes CAISESSGVYEQYF.

This clonotype was recorded a few times. This chain uses TRBV7-2 with TRBJ2-1; no reliable D call. The germline V and J ends were trimmed by 0 bases and 1 base, with 13 bases remaining between them. This CDR3 comprises 17 residues. CDR1 and CDR2 (germline): SGHTA, FQGNSA. CDR3 sequence reads: CASSLARSRRSYNEQFF. The DNA for the CDR3 is TGTGCCAGCAGCTTAGCGCGGTCTAGGCGGTCCTACAATGAGCAGTTCTTC.

Only a few counts were recorded for this clonotype. The chain has TRBV10-3 and TRBJ2-7; TRBD1 agrees at 8 bases. The CDR3 is made up of 19 amino acids. J gave up 2 bases and V 0 bases, and 15 bases lay outside the gene matches. CDR1 and CDR2 (germline): ENHRY, SYGVKD. The CDR3 DNA is TGTGCCATCAGTGAGTCGCTGCTTGACAGGGGAAAAAAAACCTACGAGCAGTACTTC. It codes for CAISESLLDRGKKTYEQYF.